Presented here are 12 T cell receptor beta chains from one specimen sequenced in a study of T-cell reconstitution after alpha-beta-depleted transplantation in children. Researchers prepared the TCRbeta library using unique molecular identifiers, the study reports. TCRdb analysed the PCR reads with MiXCR anew, one entry per CDR3 protein. The sample has approximately 1,000,000 distinct CDR3 sequences, roughly 29% seen once. Source: PBMCs, mostly from graft donor cells, taken 360 days after TCRalphabeta/CD19-depleted stem cell transplant. The source of these receptors is a boy under three years old who had a stem cell transplant for SCID, so the T cells may come from the graft donor.

V usage is TRBV29-1 and J usage is TRBJ1-2; D uncertain. V dropped 4 bases and J dropped 1 base, with 10 bases sitting between them. This CDR3 contains 13 residues. The V gene's germline CDR1 is SQVTM and CDR2 ANQGSEA. This chain's CDR3 is CSVVVRLNYGYTF. CDR3 in DNA: TGCAGCGTTGTAGTACGGCTTAACTATGGCTACACCTTC.

This clonotype was seen more than once but under ten times. The DNA for the CDR3 is TGCAGTGCTAGAGGTCTCGTAGCGGGGGGGCCCCCAGATACGCAGTATTTT. It translates to CSARGLVAGGPPDTQYF. This chain joins TRBV20-1 and TRBJ2-3; 11 bases agree with TRBD2. Trimming cost V 1 base and J 4 bases; bases outside gene matches: 10. This CDR3 region has 17 residues. Per the germline V gene, CDR1 is DFQATT and CDR2 is SNEGSKA (reference sequence).

This clonotype was detected a few times. The chain links TRBV5-1 to TRBJ2-1; tentative D call: TRBD1 (5 bases). V was shortened by 3 bases and J by 8 bases, with 18 bases between the two germline ends. CDR3 size: 15 residues. Per the germline V gene, CDR1 is SGHRS and CDR2 is YFSETQ. CDR3 bases: TGCGCCAGCAGCTCTGGACACGTCAATCCCCATGAGCAGTTCTTC. This gives the protein CASSSGHVNPHEQFF.

J is TRBJ2-1 and V is TRBV20-1; 8 bases agree with TRBD2. This CDR3 region has 13 residues. Germline assignment: CDR1 DFQATT and CDR2 SNEGSKA (reference sequence). V dropped 3 bases and J dropped 4; count of bases not matched to a gene: 2. The CDR3 DNA sequence: TGCAGTGCTAGCGGGGGGGCTTACAATGAGCAGTTCTTC. It encodes CSASGGAYNEQFF.

The chain recombines TRBV28 with TRBJ2-2; tentatively, D is TRBD2 (5 bases). Trimming pared 5 bases from V and 3 bases from J, leaving 13 bases between. CDR1 is MDHEN, CDR2 SYDVKM, per germline. CDR3 length: 15 residues. The chain's CDR3 is CASSPLSGYTGELFF. The CDR3, as DNA: TGTGCCAGCAGTCCCTTAAGCGGTTACACCGGGGAGCTGTTTTTT.

This clonotype has a handful of counts. An end of the junction differs from the germline gene, which may be a read error. The V gene is TRBV12-3 or TRBV12-4, the J gene TRBJ2-3, with TRBD2 matching over 9 bases. The CDR3 runs 15 residues. CDR3 in DNA: TGTGCCAGCAGTCTAGCGGGGTCGTACACAGATACGCAGTATTTT. This translates into CASSLAGSYTDTQYF.

The chain links TRBV27 to TRBJ2-3, with 8 bases fitting TRBD1. The CDR3 is 14 amino acids. Germline V gene sequence: CDR1 MNHEY, CDR2 SMNVEV (reference sequence). V lost 4 bases and J lost 2; bases outside the gene matches: 2. The CDR3 nucleotides are TGTGCCAGCAGTTGGACAGGGTACACAGATACGCAGTATTTT. It yields the protein CASSWTGYTDTQYF.

This clonotype was picked up a small number of times. The V and J genes are TRBV5-1 and TRBJ1-2; D perhaps matches TRBD1 (6 bases). The germline gives CDR1 SGHRS, CDR2 YFSETQ. The CDR3 sequence is 13 residues long. Deletions cut 4 bases from V and 6 bases from J, with 13 bases between. CDR3 sequence reads: CASSLGQGHGYTF. CDR3 in DNA: TGCGCCAGCAGCCTTGGTCAGGGGCATGGCTACACCTTC.

The chain is built from TRBV11-2 and TRBJ1-1; no reliable D call. V shed 5 bases and J shed 3 bases, with 16 bases lying between them. The CDR3 is made up of 15 amino acids. Germline CDR1 and CDR2: SGHAT and FQNNGV. The CDR3 DNA reads TGTGCCAGCAGCCCTTGGCAGGCTGGGGACACTGAAGCTTTCTTT. This gives the protein CASSPWQAGDTEAFF.

The sample holds a few counts of this clonotype. The genes are TRBV20-1 and TRBJ1-1, with 9 positions matching TRBD1. Germline CDR1 is DFQATT and CDR2 is SNEGSKA (reference sequence). This CDR3 comprises 14 residues. Trimming cost V 2 bases and J 4 bases; bases outside gene matches: 5. The chain's CDR3 is CSARSAQGATEAFF. The CDR3 coding sequence is TGCAGTGCTAGATCGGCACAGGGGGCCACTGAAGCTTTCTTT.

This clonotype was seen only a few times. The rearrangement links TRBV7-3 to TRBJ2-2, with 10 nucleotides matching TRBD1. V was pared by 2 bases and J by 6 bases, with 3 bases of the junction left unmatched. Germline values: CDR1 SGHTA, CDR2 FQGTGA. The CDR3 length is 15 residues. The CDR3 coding sequence is TGTGCCAGCAGCTTACGACAGGGGGCGGCCGGGGAGCTGTTTTTT. It encodes CASSLRQGAAGELFF.

This clonotype was seen a few times. The CDR3 sequence is CASPVTPGQGGGGYTF. CDR3 DNA sequence: TGTGCCAGCCCGGTGACTCCGGGACAGGGAGGTGGTGGCTACACCTTC. V and J are TRBV6-1 and TRBJ1-2, with 9 bases lining up with TRBD1. Germline assignment: CDR1 MNHNS and CDR2 SASEGT. Germline trimming cut 8 bases from V and 7 bases from J; bases unmatched to any gene: 17. The CDR3 has 16 residues.